The sequence of this T cell receptor beta chain was determined in a study of cytomegalovirus exposure and HLA in healthy donors. Germline CDR1 reads SGHTA; CDR2 reads FQGNSA. The CDR3 length is 15 residues. V was pared by 5 bases and J by 7 bases, with 13 bases of the junction left unmatched. The PCR was carried out with 60 Vbeta primers and 13 Jbeta primers. Generated by immunoSEQ multiplex PCR, the TCRdb table keeps only in-frame clones and is missing some. The data contain approximately 150,000 clones, around 75% of them singletons. The origin of this receptor is a man in his late teens or twenties in good health and CMV-seropositive. The chain has TRBV7-2 and TRBJ1-2; 7 nucleotides match TRBD1. Sequencing input: PBMCs. The CDR3 sequence: CASSPQTGVVPGYTF. CDR3 DNA: TGTGCCAGCAGCCCGCAAACAGGGGTTGTGCCTGGCTACACCTTC.